The clone carrying this T cell receptor (beta chain) was seen many times. Only in-frame clones appear in the TCRdb table, and some are missing; sequencing was by immunoSEQ multiplex PCR. The table lists some 54,000 clones, with no singletons. These data belong to a study of T cell clonality in common variable immunodeficiency. Patients and controls were mostly of Caucasian heritage. Sequences were obtained from peripheral blood mononuclear cells. The source is a person between 18 and 69 years old in good health.

CDR3 sequence reads: CASSEWLAGEYEQYF. Partial CDR3 DNA: TGTGCCAGCAGTGAATGGTTGGCAGGGGAGTACGAG. The V gene is TRBV6-1, the J gene TRBJ2-7; D is possibly TRBD1 (6 bases). Coverage ceases 3 residues before the CDR3 finishes, and the germline J gene fills in the end. Germline CDR1 is MNHNS and CDR2 is SASEGT. The germline V and J ends were trimmed by 2 bases and 4 bases, with 15 bases remaining between them. This CDR3 comprises 15 residues.